This is a list of T cell receptor beta chains from one sample in a study of T cell changes during pregnancy in multiple sclerosis. Repertoires were generated with immunoSEQ multiplex PCR, while TCRdb's copy carries only in-frame clones and drops some. This table holds about 86,000 clones, 91% found once. The source material was peripheral blood, sampled in the first trimester of pregnancy. The receptors originated from a female donor in good health, enrolled as a control in a pregnancy study. The CDR3 runs from the conserved cysteine through the conserved F or W. The order of the fields is D gene, J gene, clone size, V gene, CDR3 DNA, CDR3 protein. D genes are given only for firm matches. Clone size, where shown, is once, few, many, or a class for clones that have expanded.

d_gene: .; j_gene: TRBJ2-2; abundance: .; v_gene: TRBV28; CDR3nt: TGTGCCAGCAGTTTAAAGTGGTCGGCAGGGCTCACCGGGGAGCTGTTTTTT; CDR3aa: CASSLKWSAGLTGELFF
d_gene: TRBD1; j_gene: TRBJ1-5; abundance: .; v_gene: TRBV15; CDR3nt: TGTGCCACCAGCAGTTACAGGGGAGGCCGGCAGCCCCAGCATTTT; CDR3aa: CATSSYRGGRQPQHF
d_gene: TRBD1; j_gene: TRBJ1-2; abundance: .; v_gene: TRBV6-5; CDR3nt: TGTGCCAGCACCGACAGGGGGAGGCGAGGCTACACCTTC; CDR3aa: CASTDRGRRGYTF
d_gene: .; j_gene: TRBJ1-1; abundance: few; v_gene: TRBV18; CDR3nt: TGTGCCAGCTCACCCTCGAGCGGGAACACTGAAGCTTTCTTT; CDR3aa: CASSPSSGNTEAFF
d_gene: .; j_gene: TRBJ2-7; abundance: .; v_gene: TRBV6-5; CDR3nt: TGTGCCAGCGGCCTCAGGGGAAGCGAGCAGTACTTC; CDR3aa: CASGLRGSEQYF
d_gene: .; j_gene: TRBJ1-1; abundance: .; v_gene: TRBV5-6; CDR3nt: TGTGCCAGCAGCGGAGGGTTTGTGGGCAGGAACACTGAAGCTTTCTTT; CDR3aa: CASSGGFVGRNTEAFF
d_gene: .; j_gene: TRBJ2-4; abundance: .; v_gene: TRBV4-2; CDR3nt: TGTGCCAGCAGCCAAGAAGGGGCAGGGACCAAAAACATTCAGTACTTC; CDR3aa: CASSQEGAGTKNIQYF
d_gene: .; j_gene: TRBJ2-3; abundance: .; v_gene: TRBV5-8; CDR3nt: TGTGCCAGCAGCTACCGCGAGGTTCCGGATACGCAGTATTTT; CDR3aa: CASSYREVPDTQYF
d_gene: TRBD1; j_gene: TRBJ1-5; abundance: .; v_gene: TRBV6-5; CDR3nt: TGTGCCAGCAGTAAGGGACAGGGAGGCAATCAGCCCCAGCATTTT; CDR3aa: CASSKGQGGNQPQHF
d_gene: TRBD1; j_gene: TRBJ1-2; abundance: .; v_gene: TRBV28; CDR3nt: TGTGCCAGCAGGTGGGACAGCGCCTACACCTTC; CDR3aa: CASRWDSAYTF
d_gene: .; j_gene: TRBJ1-3; abundance: .; v_gene: TRBV7-9; CDR3nt: TGTGCCAGCAGCCATGACGTGGGCAACACCATATATTTT; CDR3aa: CASSHDVGNTIYF
d_gene: .; j_gene: TRBJ1-5; abundance: .; v_gene: TRBV11-2; CDR3nt: TGTGCCAGCAGCTTAACGCGAGGGGGTCAGCCCCAGCATTTT; CDR3aa: CASSLTRGGQPQHF
d_gene: .; j_gene: TRBJ2-1; abundance: once; v_gene: TRBV4-3; CDR3nt: TGCGCCAGCAGCCAAACCCCCCGGGATCCGCCTTCGGAGCAGTTCTTC; CDR3aa: CASSQTPRDPPSEQFF
d_gene: .; j_gene: TRBJ1-4; abundance: once; v_gene: TRBV7-9; CDR3nt: TGTGCCAGCAGCCCCTCGGGGGGGGAAAAACTGTTTTTT; CDR3aa: CASSPSGGEKLFF
d_gene: .; j_gene: TRBJ2-7; abundance: .; v_gene: TRBV15; CDR3nt: TGTGCCACCAGCAGGGGCGCCGGATACGCCCAATTC; CDR3aa: CATSRGAGYAQF
d_gene: TRBD2; j_gene: TRBJ2-5; abundance: .; v_gene: TRBV4-3; CDR3nt: TGCGCCAGCAGCCCAGGACTAGCGGGGGGCCGACCCCTTACGGAGACCCAGTACTTC; CDR3aa: CASSPGLAGGRPLTETQYF
d_gene: TRBD1; j_gene: TRBJ1-6; abundance: once; v_gene: TRBV10-3; CDR3nt: TGTGCCATCAGTGAGAGGGACAGCGTGAATTCACCCCTCCACTTT; CDR3aa: CAISERDSVNSPLHF
d_gene: .; j_gene: TRBJ1-3; abundance: .; v_gene: TRBV11-2; CDR3nt: TGTGCCAGCAGCTTAAGTGGTGCGGGGAGATCTGGAAACACCATATATTTT; CDR3aa: CASSLSGAGRSGNTIYF
d_gene: .; j_gene: TRBJ2-7; abundance: .; v_gene: TRBV19; CDR3nt: TGTGCCAGTAGTATACTAGCGACGGGCTTCTACGAGCAGTACTTC; CDR3aa: CASSILATGFYEQYF
d_gene: TRBD1; j_gene: TRBJ1-5; abundance: .; v_gene: TRBV2; CDR3nt: TGTGCCAGCACCCCCCCGGCAGGGGGCAGGGCTCAGCCCCAGCATTTT; CDR3aa: CASTPPAGGRAQPQHF
d_gene: .; j_gene: TRBJ2-3; abundance: .; v_gene: TRBV6-4; CDR3nt: TGTGCCAGCAGTGTCGTATACACAGATACGCAGTATTTT; CDR3aa: CASSVVYTDTQYF
d_gene: .; j_gene: TRBJ1-1; abundance: .; v_gene: TRBV7-9; CDR3nt: TGTGCCAGCAGCTTATCGGCGGTGAACACTGAAGCTTTCTTT; CDR3aa: CASSLSAVNTEAFF
d_gene: .; j_gene: TRBJ2-6; abundance: .; v_gene: TRBV6-5; CDR3nt: TGTGCCAGCAGTTACCCCTTGAGCTCTGGGGCCAACGTCCTGACTTTC; CDR3aa: CASSYPLSSGANVLTF
d_gene: .; j_gene: TRBJ1-1; abundance: .; v_gene: TRBV18; CDR3nt: TGTGCCAGCTCACCACGGGGGGGGGTGATGAACACTGAAGCTTTCTTT; CDR3aa: CASSPRGGVMNTEAFF
d_gene: .; j_gene: TRBJ2-7; abundance: .; v_gene: TRBV4-3; CDR3nt: TGCGCCAGCAGCCAAGGAGTCGGCAGGGTGGGCTACGAGCAGTACTTC; CDR3aa: CASSQGVGRVGYEQYF
d_gene: .; j_gene: TRBJ1-6; abundance: .; v_gene: TRBV18; CDR3nt: TGTGCCAGCTCATCTGCACGGGCGCGGGATAATTCACCCCTCCACTTT; CDR3aa: CASSSARARDNSPLHF
d_gene: .; j_gene: TRBJ1-4; abundance: .; v_gene: TRBV6-5; CDR3nt: TGTGCCAGCAGGACACAGGGTGGGAATGAAAAACTGTTTTTT; CDR3aa: CASRTQGGNEKLFF
d_gene: .; j_gene: TRBJ1-1; abundance: .; v_gene: TRBV9; CDR3nt: TGTGCCAGCTCGAGGGTTGGCGTCACTGAAGCTTTCTTT; CDR3aa: CASSRVGVTEAFF
d_gene: TRBD1; j_gene: TRBJ2-2; abundance: once; v_gene: TRBV18; CDR3nt: TGTGCCAGCTCAGGACAGGGGGCGAACACCGGGGAGCTGTTTTTT; CDR3aa: CASSGQGANTGELFF
d_gene: TRBD2; j_gene: TRBJ2-1; abundance: .; v_gene: TRBV28; CDR3nt: TGTGCCATCCACCCGGGGGGTCCCTACAATGAGCAGTTCTTC; CDR3aa: CAIHPGGPYNEQFF
d_gene: TRBD1; j_gene: TRBJ1-6; abundance: .; v_gene: TRBV27; CDR3nt: TGTGCCAGCAGTCTTAAACAGGGGGCCAATTCACCCCTCCACTTT; CDR3aa: CASSLKQGANSPLHF